The 2 T cell receptor beta chains below all came from one sample that was sequenced in a study of T cells in narcolepsy. Assay used: immunoSEQ multiplex PCR; TCRdb lists only in-frame clones, some missing. There are 25,000 to 35,000 clones in the sample; 85% to 90% occur only once, and more than 0.95% lies in the top ten. Sequenced material: CD45RA- memory CD4+ T cells from PBMCs. The receptors were gathered from a human donor with narcolepsy.

The V call is TRBV10-3, the J call TRBJ1-1; D may be TRBD1 (5 bases). The CDR3 length is 14 residues. Germline V lookup: CDR1 ENHRY, CDR2 SYGVKD. The ends were cut back, 7 bases at V and 4 bases at J, with 16 bases in the middle. CDR3 in amino acids: CAITIGTVGTEAFF. CDR3 bases: TGTGCCATCACCATCGGGACGGTAGGCACTGAAGCTTTCTTT.

The chain carries TRBV6-1 and TRBJ2-7; 11 bases match TRBD2. CDR3 size: 15 residues. Germline loops: CDR1 MNHNS, CDR2 SASEGT. J gave up 2 bases and V 4 bases, and 4 bases lay outside the gene matches. DNA for the CDR3: TGTGCCAGCAGTGCCCTAGCGGGAGGAACCTACGAGCAGTACTTC. This translates into CASSALAGGTYEQYF.